This T cell receptor beta chain stems from a study of vaccination and CD4 T cells after COVID-19 (dated by TCRdb to between 2021 and 2023). Regarding the complete study: Convalescent patients had a positive SARS-CoV-2 result on nasal swab PCR, and of these patients, nine had mild disease and one had severe disease. Six males and four females were included in the convalescent cohort, with two Hispanic individuals, seven Caucasians, two Asians and one multiracial person represented. Each participant got two doses of either the Pfizer-BioNTech BNT162b2 vaccine (n=8) or the Moderna mRNA-1273 vaccine (n=2). Post-COVID blood samples were collected from convalescent patients a median of roughly 100 days after diagnosis, with a range of roughly 35 to 161 days. Post-vaccine blood samples were taken a median of roughly 72 days after the second vaccine dose, with a range of about 13 to 250 days. In ten to eleven COVID-19 convalescent patients and several infection-naive healthy vaccine recipients, the spike-specific CD4+ TCR repertoire before mRNA vaccination was compared with the repertoire after mRNA vaccination.

Trimming costs V 3 bases and J 5 bases, and their ends lie 10 bases apart. From cysteine to phenylalanine, the CDR3 is 13 amino acids long. Just the 39-base CDR3 DNA is kept, in frame starting at base 1. Study-wide findings and limitations: The study included relatively few convalescent patients and did not analyze early timepoints after natural infection. The median number of SARS-CoV-2-reactive clonotypes rose from 21 after infection to a few dozen after vaccination, but the change was not significant. Of the vaccine-specific clones found in convalescent patients, nearly all (304 of 307) were mono-reactive for SARS-CoV-2 spike instead of being cross-reactive with common cold coronaviruses. In convalescent patients, a median 86.3% of post-vaccine SARS-CoV-2-reactive clones were detected only after vaccination, and vaccine-specific priming was suggested by this finding.

The library relied on PCR. The data were produced on an Illumina iSeq 100. The source study handled its data this way. Non-productive sequences were removed, and CDR3s that did not start with C, did not end with F or W, or were shorter than 7 amino acids were discarded. Using R version 3.6.1, CDR3 homology was evaluated through Levenshtein distances (stringdist) along with unrooted phylogenetic trees (ape). The public reads were reprocessed in TCRdb via fastp at Q25 and MiXCR, keeping in-frame beta chains. Records with the same CDR3 protein are collapsed into one entry carrying the most frequent genes and DNA. The V and J calls and clone size are TCRdb's, not the authors'. The sample records 20,000 to 25,000 distinct CDR3 sequences, about 50% of which are singletons. Clones ranked in the top ten supply 0.99% of the sample. The positive SARS-CoV-2 PCR tests of the convalescent patients were dated from March to December 2020, before the Alpha, Beta and Delta variants emerged in the United States. Ficoll-Paque Plus gradient centrifugation was used to isolate PBMCs from whole blood, and the isolated PBMCs were then either used fresh or cryopreserved at -140C.

As concerns this clonotype: It has no known antigen specificity. No base quality information exists; no much larger clone differs at one position.

Sequenced material: CD4+ T cells from blood, taken before SARS-CoV-2 vaccination. Recombination connected TRBV12-3 or TRBV12-4 to TRBJ1-2, with the D gene not clear enough to name. The receptor's source is a human donor who had recovered from COVID-19. The DNA reads as follows: TGTGCCAGCAGTTTCCCCAGCCCGTATGGCTACACCTTC. This yields the protein CASSFPSPYGYTF.